This entry lists 27 T cell receptor beta chains sequenced from one sample in a study of molecular identifiers for immune sequencing clone quantification. MiXCR, applied by TCRdb to the PCR reads, yields one record per CDR3 protein. The data show about 510,000 distinct CDR3 sequences, about a quarter seen once. The sequencing input was naive CD8+ T cells from blood, with Jurkat cell RNA spiked in. Subset defined: FACS-sorted CD8+CD4-CCR7+CD45RA+ naive T cells. These receptors were obtained from a human donor in good health. Some libraries in this study had Jurkat cell RNA spiked in.

The rearrangement links TRBV29-1 to TRBJ2-1; 10 bases are a match to TRBD2. Germline CDR1 reads SQVTM; CDR2 reads ANQGSEA. Unmatched junction bases numbered 8, after V lost 6 bases and J lost 9 bases. This CDR3 has 13 amino acids. The CDR3 reads CSVCLAGATEQFF. The CDR3, as DNA: TGCAGCGTCTGTCTAGCGGGAGCTACTGAGCAGTTCTTC.

The rearrangement links TRBV6-1 to TRBJ2-7; TRBD1 matches at 9 bases. CDR3 length: 15 residues. Germline values: CDR1 MNHNS, CDR2 SASEGT. With 3 bases clipped from V and 4 bases from J, the junction kept 7 bases outside the gene matches. Here the CDR3 reads CASSDDGTGWYEQYF. As DNA, the CDR3 is TGTGCCAGCAGTGACGACGGGACAGGGTGGTACGAGCAGTACTTC.

This clonotype was seen at least ten times. The chain couples TRBV7-2 to TRBJ2-3; 7 bases are a match to TRBD2. The CDR3 runs to 15 residues. CDR1 is SGHTA and CDR2 is FQGNSA in the germline V gene. V lost 4 bases and J lost 1; bases outside the gene matches: 5. CDR3: CASSSGLLGTDTQYF. CDR3 in DNA: TGTGCCAGCAGCTCGGGACTACTTGGCACAGATACGCAGTATTTT.

This clonotype was seen at least ten times. The V gene is TRBV16, the J gene TRBJ2-7; no firm D call. Germline CDR1 is KGHSY and CDR2 is FQNENV. The CDR3 has 13 residues. The V gene lost 2 bases and the J gene lost 6 bases, with 11 bases spanning the gap. The CDR3 spells CASSQVRNTEQYF. DNA for the CDR3: TGTGCCAGCAGCCAAGTGAGGAACACCGAGCAGTACTTC.

Only a few counts were recorded for this clonotype. The V call is TRBV6-6, the J call TRBJ1-1, with TRBD1 identical over 8 bases. Unmatched junction bases numbered 5, after V lost 7 bases and J lost 4 bases. There are 13 residues in the CDR3. Germline loops: CDR1 MNHNY, CDR2 SVGAGI (reference sequence). CDR3 DNA sequence: TGTGCCAGCAAGGACAGGGAATTCACTGAAGCTTTCTTT. Translating gives CASKDREFTEAFF.

This clonotype was seen only a few times. The chain combines TRBV3-1 with TRBJ2-1, with unresolved D. Looked up from germline, CDR1 is LGHDT and CDR2 is YNNKEL (reference sequence). CDR3 size: 15 residues. V lost 5 bases to trimming and J lost 2 bases, with 13 bases between them. DNA of the CDR3: TGTGCCAGCAGCGCAGGCGGCCTCCCCTACAATGAGCAGTTCTTC. It yields the protein CASSAGGLPYNEQFF.

This clonotype appeared a few times. This chain links TRBV4-1 with TRBJ2-1; perhaps D is TRBD1 or TRBD2 (6 bases each). Germline lookup yields CDR1 MGHRA and CDR2 YSYEKL. Trimming left V 2 bases short and J 4 bases short, with 15 bases between. The CDR3 runs 16 residues. The chain's CDR3 is CASSQTMGGAYNEQFF. As DNA, the CDR3 is TGCGCCAGCAGCCAAACAATGGGGGGCGCGTACAATGAGCAGTTCTTC.

This clonotype was observed a few times. As DNA, the CDR3 is TGTGCCAGTAGTATATCAACAGGGGCAGAGTTTGGCTACACCTTC. Its protein is CASSISTGAEFGYTF. The chain recombines TRBV19 with TRBJ1-2, with TRBD1 matching over 7 bases. The CDR3 is made up of 15 amino acids. Looked up from germline, CDR1 is LNHDA and CDR2 is SQIVND (reference sequence). Trimming at V came to 2 bases and at J to 7 bases, leaving 10 bases not matched to a gene.

This clonotype was observed a few times. J is TRBJ2-2 and V is TRBV10-3; TRBD1 agrees at 7 bases. CDR3 length: 15 amino acids. Germline CDR1 and CDR2: ENHRY and SYGVKD. The ends lost 3 bases at V and 3 bases at J; junction bases unmatched: 4. CDR3: CAISEKGADTGELFF. In DNA form, the CDR3 reads TGTGCCATCAGTGAAAAGGGGGCGGACACCGGGGAGCTGTTTTTT.

The table lists this clonotype with a few counts. This rearrangement joins TRBV5-1 to TRBJ1-1, with D perhaps matching TRBD1 (5 bases). Trimming took 3 bases from V and 2 from J, leaving 14 bases between them. This CDR3 comprises 15 residues. Germline CDR1 and CDR2: SGHRS and YFSETQ. The CDR3 region has the DNA TGCGCCAGCAGCTGGGGGACGAGGGGCAACACTGAAGCTTTCTTT. This gives the protein CASSWGTRGNTEAFF.

V is TRBV20-1 and J is TRBJ2-3, with TRBD1 matching 9 bases. Germline V lookup: CDR1 DFQATT, CDR2 SNEGSKA (reference sequence). J gave up 2 bases and V 5 bases, and 8 bases lay outside the gene matches. CDR3 length: 15 amino acids. The CDR3 loop reads CSARWTGENTDTQYF. CDR3 bases: TGCAGTGCTCGATGGACAGGGGAAAACACAGATACGCAGTATTTT.

Note on this clonotype: This could be a read error, since a much larger clone is one nucleotide away. The chain recombines TRBV7-8 with TRBJ1-4; a possible D gene is TRBD1 (6 bases). The CDR3 extends over 20 amino acids. CDR1 is SGHVS and CDR2 is FQNEAQ in the germline V gene. CDR3 in DNA: TGTGCCAGCAGCTTAGTTCGATACAGGGAGGTTATCCAGTCTAATGAAAAACTGTCTTTT. It yields the protein CASSLVRYREVIQSNEKLSF.

CDR3 nucleotides: TGTGCCAGCAGTCGACTAGCCCCTTCCTATGGGGATACGCAGTATTTT. It codes for CASSRLAPSYGDTQYF. This chain links TRBV6-6 with TRBJ2-3, with 7 positions matching TRBD2. The CDR3 runs to 16 residues. V was pared by 5 bases and J by 6 bases, with 14 bases of the junction left unmatched. CDR1 is MNHNY and CDR2 is SVGAGI in the germline V gene (reference sequence).

CDR3 nucleotide sequence: TGTGTCGCCGCCCTATTCGACGAGCAGTACTTC. It encodes CVAALFDEQYF. The chain uses TRBV6-1 and TRBJ2-7; no reliable D call. Germline lookup yields CDR1 MNHNS and CDR2 SASEGT. The CDR3 contains 11 residues.

This rearrangement joins TRBV7-9 to TRBJ2-5; 7 bases match TRBD1. The J segment lost 4 bases and the V segment lost 5 bases, leaving 7 bases of the junction unmatched. CDR3 size: 14 residues. Germline V CDR1 and CDR2: SEHNR, FQNEAQ (reference sequence). Written as DNA, the CDR3 is TGTGCCAGCAGCGATAGGACAGGTCCAGAGACCCAGTACTTC. Encoded protein: CASSDRTGPETQYF.

Many counts were recorded for this clonotype. The chain is built from TRBV24-1 and TRBJ2-2, with D unclear. V shed 6 bases and J shed 5 bases, with 9 bases lying between them. The germline V gene encodes CDR1 KGHDR and CDR2 SFDVKD. The CDR3 is 13 amino acids. For the CDR3, the DNA is TGTGCCACCAGTCCTACGAGGACCGGGGAGCTGTTTTTT. It encodes CATSPTRTGELFF.

Turning to this clonotype: This sequence may be a read error, since a much larger clone differs from it by one base. The chain joins TRBV6-1 to TRBJ1-5; D may be TRBD1 (5 bases). V was clipped by 1 base and J by 6 bases, with 13 bases between them. This CDR3 has 15 amino acids. Germline V gives CDR1 MNHNS, CDR2 SASEGT. The DNA of the CDR3 is TGTGCCAGCAGTGAAGACGGGGGTATGCGTCAGCCCCAGCATTTT. Encoded protein: CASSEDGGMRQPQHF.

This clonotype was picked up many times. This chain uses TRBV6-2 or TRBV6-3 with TRBJ2-7; possibly TRBD1 or TRBD2 for D (6 bases each). Trimming removed 2 bases from V and 4 bases from J, with 12 bases in between. Germline CDR1 and CDR2: MNHEY and SVGEGT. CDR3 size: 14 residues. CDR3 nucleotides: TGTGCCAGCAGTTACACAGGGAGGAGTTACGAGCAGTACTTC. Encoded protein: CASSYTGRSYEQYF.

V usage is TRBV2 and J usage is TRBJ1-2; D is unresolved. Germline CDR1 and CDR2: SNHLY and FYNNEI. This CDR3 has 13 residues. Trimming shortened V by 0 bases and J by 6 bases, and 8 bases separated the two germline ends. The CDR3 bases are TGTGCCAGCAGTGAAGCGCTCCCAGATGGCTACACCTTC. Protein product: CASSEALPDGYTF.

Remarks on this clonotype: This may be a read error, as it is one base from a much larger clone. This chain links TRBV7-9 with TRBJ2-3; D not resolved. This CDR3 has 13 residues. V was clipped by 5 bases and J by 8 bases, with 14 bases between them. Germline loops: CDR1 SEHNR, CDR2 FQNEAQ (reference sequence). CDR3 in amino acids: CASSPRTAGTQYF. CDR3 bases: TGTGCCAGCAGCCCGCGGACGGCAGGTACGCAGTATTTT. Looking up the rest from reference TRBV7-9 and TRBJ2-3 gives the full variable domain: DTGVSQNPRHKITKRGQNVTFRCDPISEHNRLYWYRQTLGQGPEFLTYFQNEAQLEKSRLLSDRFSAERPKGSFSTLEIQRTEQGDSAMYLCASSPRTAGTQYFGPGTRLTVL.

The chain has TRBV7-9 and TRBJ1-3; D is ambiguous. This CDR3 has 16 residues. With 3 bases removed from V and 0 bases from J, the gap between germline ends came to 12 bases. The germline V gene encodes CDR1 SEHNR and CDR2 FQNEAQ (reference sequence). Here the CDR3 reads CASSFLSTSSGNTIYF. The CDR3 coding sequence is TGTGCCAGCAGCTTTTTGTCGACGAGCTCTGGAAACACCATATATTTT.

Many counts were recorded for this clonotype. This rearrangement joins TRBV5-6 to TRBJ1-3; D gene unclear. Trimming removed 0 bases from V and 3 bases from J, with 13 bases in between. The CDR3 covers 16 residues. The germline V gene encodes CDR1 SGHDT and CDR2 YYEEEE. The CDR3 DNA sequence: TGTGCCAGCAGCTTGGTAGAATACTCGTTTGGAAACACCATATATTTT. It is translated as CASSLVEYSFGNTIYF.

The chain recombines TRBV3-1 with TRBJ2-7, with TRBD1 as a possible D gene (6 bases). The CDR3 is made up of 16 amino acids. Between the trimmed V and J ends, which lost 0 bases and 7 bases, there was a span of 19 bases. The germline CDR1 and CDR2 sequences are LGHDT and YNNKEL (reference sequence). The CDR3 DNA reads TGTGCCAGCAGCCAAGAGGACCACAGGGCATTTCGGGAGCAGTACTTC. It translates to CASSQEDHRAFREQYF.

The rearrangement uses TRBV9 and TRBJ1-6; D not certain. Trimming pared 0 bases from V and 8 bases from J, leaving 12 bases between. Germline CDR1 SGDLS, CDR2 YYNGEE. The CDR3 contains 15 residues. The CDR3 DNA reads as TGTGCCAGCAGCGTAGCTACAACAGCCGATTCACCCCTCCACTTT. The encoded protein is CASSVATTADSPLHF.

This clonotype was seen at least ten times. The rearrangement joins TRBV27 to TRBJ1-5; D is possibly TRBD1 (6 bases). The CDR3 loop spans 14 amino acids. Germline V gene lookup returns CDR1 MNHEY and CDR2 SMNVEV (reference sequence). Trimming stripped 8 bases from V and 5 bases from J, with 16 bases between. CDR3 sequence: CASSPGVNYQPQHF. CDR3 nucleotide sequence: TGTGCCAGCTCACCAGGGGTCAACTATCAGCCCCAGCATTTT.

V and J are TRBV19 and TRBJ1-1, with 8 bases fitting TRBD1. Germline V gives CDR1 LNHDA, CDR2 SQIVND (reference sequence). V lost 3 bases and J lost 2; bases outside the gene matches: 2. The CDR3 runs 14 residues. The CDR3 DNA is TGTGCCAGTAGTATTGACAGGGGTAACACTGAAGCTTTCTTT. Amino acids: CASSIDRGNTEAFF.

To note about this clonotype: A much larger clone lies a single base off, so this may be a read error. V gene TRBV5-6 combines with J gene TRBJ1-4, with a tentative D call TRBD1 (6 bases). The germline gives CDR1 SGHDT, CDR2 YYEEEE. The CDR3 length is 14 residues. V lost 3 bases and J 7 bases, leaving 13 bases between the germline ends. The CDR3 DNA is TGTGCCAGCAGCTCACAGGGACCTATTGAAAAACTGTTTTTT. Translation: CASSSQGPIEKLFF. Based on the CDR3 plus reference TRBV5-6 and TRBJ1-4, the full variable domain is DAGVTQSPTHLIKTRGQQVTLRCSPKSGHDTVSWYQQALGQGPQFIFQYYEEEERQRGNFPDRFSGHQFPNYSSELNVNALLLGDSALYLCASSSQGPIEKLFFGSGTQLSVL.